This TCR beta chain was recovered during a study of T cells in Graves' hyperthyroidism and ophthalmopathy. Amplification targeted TCR beta CDR3 regions from RNA transcripts. The study used the HTBI primer set for a first-round RT-PCR of the TCR CDR3. Via MiXCR, TCRdb re-called the multiplex PCR reads, giving one row per CDR3 protein. The table lists about 360,000 distinct CDR3 sequences, around 13% of them singletons. Germline CDR1 reads SGHRS; CDR2 reads YFSETQ. V gave up 2 bases and J gave up 4 bases; unmatched junction bases: 6. The CDR3 has 16 residues. Concerning this clonotype itself: A much larger clone sits a single nucleotide away, making a read error possible.

The TCR originated in a young woman with Graves' hyperthyroidism. Source material: blood. The chain employs TRBV5-1 and TRBJ2-1, with TRBD2 matching over 10 bases. Written as DNA, the CDR3 is TGCGCCAGCAGCTTCTGGAGCGGGAGGGTTTACAATGAGCAGTTCTTC. Amino acid sequence: CASSFWSGRVYNEQFF.